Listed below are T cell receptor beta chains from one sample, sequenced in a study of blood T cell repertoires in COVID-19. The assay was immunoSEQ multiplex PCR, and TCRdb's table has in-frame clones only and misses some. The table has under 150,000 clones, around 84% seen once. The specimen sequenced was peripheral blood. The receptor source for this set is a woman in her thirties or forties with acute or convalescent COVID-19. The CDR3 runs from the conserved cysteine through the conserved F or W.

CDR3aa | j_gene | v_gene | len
CATSSSGRTDTQYF | TRBJ2-3 | TRBV24-1 | 14
CSVSGGAAYGYTF | TRBJ1-2 | TRBV29-1 | 13
CASSPTGGYGYGYTF | TRBJ1-2 | TRBV19 | 15
CASSPGTPGNYGYTF | TRBJ1-2 | TRBV6-5 | 15
CASNSPGLGGNTIYF | TRBJ1-3 | TRBV19 | 15
CSVEDSSGGASETQYF | TRBJ2-5 | TRBV29-1 | 16
CSASRRGGHPNIQYF | TRBJ2-4 | TRBV20-1 | 15
CASSHPSGVNTGELFF | TRBJ2-2 | TRBV3-1/TRBV3-2 | 16
CASSRFQDSLELAKNIQYF | TRBJ2-4 | TRBV2 | 19
CASSHRQGEGYGYTF | TRBJ1-2 | TRBV5-4 | 15
CASSLASGGTGELFF | TRBJ2-2 | TRBV5-4 | 15
CASSLKPGQVEDTQYF | TRBJ2-3 | TRBV7-9 | 16
CASSQRKRGTGNTIYF | TRBJ1-3 | TRBV3-1/TRBV3-2 | 16
CASSLGLAGGSSDTQYF | TRBJ2-3 | TRBV7-2 | 17
CASSSGQGARSEQYF | TRBJ2-7 | TRBV5-1 | 15
CASSYGGSYGYTF | TRBJ1-2 | TRBV6-5 | 13
CATSPRTGGNEQFF | TRBJ2-1 | TRBV24-1 | 14
CASSHSRGGSYNEQFF | TRBJ2-1 | TRBV9 | 16
CASSPRRQSIQGRENTIYF | TRBJ1-3 | TRBV7-9 | 19
CASSFLAPGELFF | TRBJ2-2 | TRBV7-2 | 13
CASSLGTSGQETQYF | TRBJ2-5 | TRBV4-3 | 15
CASSLPGGDEQFF | TRBJ2-1 | TRBV12-3/TRBV12-4 | 13
CASSLGGEVTDTQYF | TRBJ2-3 | TRBV11-3 | 15
CASSAGGTHRRGEQYF | TRBJ2-7 | TRBV6-2/TRBV6-3 | 16
CASSIVVPLYGYTF | TRBJ1-2 | TRBV19 | 14
CASSSGTRGEKLFF | TRBJ1-4 | TRBV5-1 | 14
CASSLAAGYEGYTF | TRBJ1-2 | TRBV7-9 | 14
CASSRDSRYGYTF | TRBJ1-2 | TRBV5-1 | 13
CASRTAGGAEQYF | TRBJ2-7 | TRBV2 | 13
CASSLTGTGQADTQYF | TRBJ2-3 | TRBV4-1 | 16
CASSVVPGNSPLHF | TRBJ1-6 | TRBV9 | 14
CASSPSPPGSSGGANTQYF | TRBJ2-3 | TRBV7-3 | 19
CASSEALSGSWDTQYF | TRBJ2-3 | TRBV6-1 | 16
CASSQDSGTRPSTDTQYF | TRBJ2-3 | TRBV3-1/TRBV3-2 | 18